The next 14 T cell receptor beta chains were all read from a single sample in a study of blood T cell repertoires in COVID-19. The repertoire was sequenced with immunoSEQ multiplex PCR; TCRdb's copy has only in-frame clones and lacks some. The sample lists roughly 34,000 clones, roughly three quarters seen once, with roughly 29% in the top ten. The sequencing input was peripheral blood. The receptors derive from an elderly man with acute or convalescent COVID-19.

The chain links TRBV7-2 to TRBJ2-1, with 7 bases aligning to TRBD2. The J segment lost 9 bases and the V segment lost 0 bases, leaving 11 bases of the junction unmatched. The CDR3 sequence is 16 residues long. The germline V gene encodes CDR1 SGHTA and CDR2 FQGNSA. The CDR3 coding sequence is TGTGCCAGCAGCTTAGCGCCCGCGGGGGTAGTGGGTGAGCAGTTCTTC. Translated: CASSLAPAGVVGEQFF.

The chain uses TRBV20-1 and TRBJ2-7; tentative D call: TRBD1 (6 bases). Germline V gives CDR1 DFQATT, CDR2 SNEGSKA (reference sequence). The CDR3 covers 16 residues. The ends were cut back, 3 bases at V and 0 bases at J, with 18 bases in the middle. The CDR3 reads CSASGQYISSSYEQYF. The DNA for the CDR3 is TGCAGTGCTAGTGGACAGTATATCAGCAGCTCCTACGAGCAGTACTTC.

This chain connects TRBV6-5 to TRBJ1-6, with D tentatively TRBD1 (5 bases). The CDR3 loop spans 15 amino acids. From germline, CDR1 is MNHEY and CDR2 SVGAGI. V was pared by 2 bases and J by 8 bases, with 13 bases between. CDR3 loop: CASSYNEQAYSPLHF. As DNA, the CDR3 is TGTGCCAGCAGTTACAACGAACAGGCCTATTCACCCCTCCACTTT.

This chain connects TRBV5-1 to TRBJ2-2; 8 positions agree with TRBD2. The V and J ends lost 0 bases and 5 bases, in that order; junction bases with no gene match: 9. Germline V lookup: CDR1 SGHRS, CDR2 YFSETQ. The CDR3 length is 17 residues. The chain's CDR3 is CASSLDVSGSSTGELFF. CDR3 coding DNA: TGCGCCAGCAGCTTGGATGTGAGCGGGAGTAGTACCGGGGAGCTGTTTTTT.

This rearrangement joins TRBV5-6 to TRBJ1-1; a weak D match, TRBD1 (6 bases). CDR3 length equals 16 residues. V lost 4 bases, J lost 5 bases, and 21 bases lay in between. Germline-derived CDR1 and CDR2 are SGHDT and YYEEEE. Written as DNA, the CDR3 is TGTGCCAGCAGCCCCTACAGGGTTCGATTTCGGACTGAAGCTTTCTTT. Translated: CASSPYRVRFRTEAFF.

The V call is TRBV12-3 or TRBV12-4, the J call TRBJ1-1; D is unresolved. V was pared by 9 bases and J by 4 bases, with 9 bases between. This CDR3 region has 11 residues. The CDR3 DNA reads TGTGCCAGTCGGGAGGGCACTGAAGCTTTCTTT. It specifies CASREGTEAFF.

V gene TRBV19 combines with J gene TRBJ1-5; D gene unclear. CDR3 length: 15 residues. V lost 5 bases and J lost 0, with 11 bases in between. Per the germline V gene, CDR1 is LNHDA and CDR2 is SQIVND (reference sequence). The CDR3 region has the DNA TGTGCCAGTAGTGGTACTGTTAATAGCAATCAGCCCCAGCATTTT. Amino acids: CASSGTVNSNQPQHF.

The J gene is TRBJ2-1, the V gene TRBV7-3; 7 nucleotides agree with TRBD1. V lost 5 bases to trimming and J lost 8 bases; unmatched junction nucleotides: 6. This CDR3 is 13 amino acids long. Per the germline V gene, CDR1 is SGHTA and CDR2 is FQGTGA. In DNA form, the CDR3 reads TGTGCCAGCAGCCCCGACAGGGTAGATGAGCAGTTCTTC. Protein: CASSPDRVDEQFF.

Concerning this clone itself: A read error may produce the germline difference seen at one junction end. The gene calls are TRBV7-2 and TRBJ2-3; 10 positions match TRBD2. There are 15 residues in the CDR3. CDR1 is SGHTA and CDR2 is FQGNSA in the germline V gene. In DNA, the CDR3 is TGTGCCAGCAGCATAGCGGGGGGTTCCGCAGATACGCAGTATTTT. It specifies CASSIAGGSADTQYF.

This clone showed up just a few times. The chain uses TRBV5-4 and TRBJ1-2; 9 bases are a match to TRBD1. V trimming: 4 bases; J trimming: 4 bases; junction bases outside the gene matches: 2. This CDR3 is 13 amino acids long. Germline CDR1 and CDR2: SGHNT and YYREEE (reference sequence). For the CDR3, the DNA is TGTGCCAGCAGCAAGACAGGGGGCTATGGCTACACCTTC. Its translation: CASSKTGGYGYTF.

This chain uses TRBV30 with TRBJ2-5; 7 bases are a match to TRBD2. V shed 8 bases, J shed 0 bases, and the junction held 9 bases outside the gene matches. Germline V gene lookup returns CDR1 GTSNPN and CDR2 SVGIG (reference sequence). The CDR3 runs 14 residues. The CDR3 region is CAGQNSGYQETQYF. In DNA, the CDR3 is TGTGCCGGACAAAATAGCGGGTACCAAGAGACCCAGTACTTC.

The CDR3 here is CASSSLRRETQYF. The CDR3 region has the DNA TGTGCCAGCAGCTCTCTCCGTCGGGAGACCCAGTACTTC. V usage is TRBV7-2 and J usage is TRBJ2-5, with D hard to call. CDR3 length: 13 amino acids. The V gene's germline CDR1 is SGHTA and CDR2 FQGNSA. Between the trimmed V and J ends, which lost 4 bases and 5 bases, there was a span of 11 bases. Supplemented by reference TRBV7-2 and TRBJ2-5, the full variable domain reads GAGVSQSPSNKVTEKGKDVELRCDPISGHTALYWYRQSLGQGLEFLIYFQGNSAPDKSGLPSDRFSAERTGGSVSTLTIQRTQQEDSAVYLCASSSLRRETQYFGPGTRLLVL.

V usage is TRBV27 and J usage is TRBJ1-1; 7 bases align to TRBD1. The V gene's germline CDR1 is MNHEY and CDR2 SMNVEV (reference sequence). This CDR3 contains 11 residues. V lost 8 bases to trimming and J lost 8 bases; unmatched junction nucleotides: 5. CDR3 amino acids: CASLWGQEAFF. In DNA form, the CDR3 reads TGTGCCAGCTTGTGGGGACAGGAAGCTTTCTTT.

The CDR3, as DNA: TGTGCCAGCAGCCCCCGGACTACTGGCACAGATACGCAGTATTTT. Protein sequence: CASSPRTTGTDTQYF. The chain has TRBV7-6 and TRBJ2-3; D is possibly TRBD2 (6 bases). The CDR3 sequence is 15 residues long. The germline V gene encodes CDR1 SGHVS and CDR2 FNYEAQ. Trimming shortened V by 5 bases and J by 1 base, and 13 bases separated the two germline ends.